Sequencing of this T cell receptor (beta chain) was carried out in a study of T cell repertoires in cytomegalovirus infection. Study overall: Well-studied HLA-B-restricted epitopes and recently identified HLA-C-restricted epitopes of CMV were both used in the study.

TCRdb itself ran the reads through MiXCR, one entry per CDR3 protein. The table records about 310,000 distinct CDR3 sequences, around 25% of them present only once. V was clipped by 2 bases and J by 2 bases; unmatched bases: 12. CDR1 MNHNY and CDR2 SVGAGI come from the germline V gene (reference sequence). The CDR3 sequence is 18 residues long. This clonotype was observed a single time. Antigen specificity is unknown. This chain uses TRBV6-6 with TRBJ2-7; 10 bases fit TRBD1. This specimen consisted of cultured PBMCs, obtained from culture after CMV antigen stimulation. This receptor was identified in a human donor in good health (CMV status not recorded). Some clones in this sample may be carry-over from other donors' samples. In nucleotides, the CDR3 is TGTGCCAGCAGTTACGCGGGGCGGAGTGGGACAGGGGCCTACGAGCAGTACTTC. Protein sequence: CASSYAGRSGTGAYEQYF.